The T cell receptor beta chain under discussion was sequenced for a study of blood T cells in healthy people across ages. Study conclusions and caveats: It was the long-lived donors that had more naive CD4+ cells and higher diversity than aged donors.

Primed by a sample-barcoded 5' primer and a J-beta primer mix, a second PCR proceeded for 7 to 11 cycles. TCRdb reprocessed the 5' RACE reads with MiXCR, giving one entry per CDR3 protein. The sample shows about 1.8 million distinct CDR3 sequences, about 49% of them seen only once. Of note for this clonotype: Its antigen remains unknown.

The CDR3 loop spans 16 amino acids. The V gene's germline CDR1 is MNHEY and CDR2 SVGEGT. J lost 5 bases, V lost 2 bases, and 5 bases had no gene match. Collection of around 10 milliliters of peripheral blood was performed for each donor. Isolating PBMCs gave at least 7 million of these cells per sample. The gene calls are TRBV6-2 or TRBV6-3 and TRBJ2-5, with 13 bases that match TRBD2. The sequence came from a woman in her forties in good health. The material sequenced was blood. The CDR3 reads CASSYPGTSGDETQYF. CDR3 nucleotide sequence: TGTGCCAGCAGTTACCCCGGGACTAGCGGGGATGAGACCCAGTACTTC.